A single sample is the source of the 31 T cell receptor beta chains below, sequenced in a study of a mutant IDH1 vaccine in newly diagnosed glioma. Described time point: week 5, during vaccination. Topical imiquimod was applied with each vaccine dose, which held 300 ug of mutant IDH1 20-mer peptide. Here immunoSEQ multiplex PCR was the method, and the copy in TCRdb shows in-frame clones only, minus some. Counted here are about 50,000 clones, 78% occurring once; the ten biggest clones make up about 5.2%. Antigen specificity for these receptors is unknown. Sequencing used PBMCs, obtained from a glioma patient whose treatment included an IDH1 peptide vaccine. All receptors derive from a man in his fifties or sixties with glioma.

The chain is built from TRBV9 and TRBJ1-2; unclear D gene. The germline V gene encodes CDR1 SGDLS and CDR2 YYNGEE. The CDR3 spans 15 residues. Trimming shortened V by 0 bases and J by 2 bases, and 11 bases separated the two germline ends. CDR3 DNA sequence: TGTGCCAGCAGCGTAGCCGTGACACAGAACTATGGCTACACCTTC. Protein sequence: CASSVAVTQNYGYTF.

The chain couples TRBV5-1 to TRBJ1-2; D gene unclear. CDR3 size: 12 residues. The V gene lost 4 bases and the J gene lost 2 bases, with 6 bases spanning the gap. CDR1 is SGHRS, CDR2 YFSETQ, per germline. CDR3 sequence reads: CASSSVNYGYTF. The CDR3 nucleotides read TGCGCCAGCAGCAGCGTCAACTATGGCTACACCTTC. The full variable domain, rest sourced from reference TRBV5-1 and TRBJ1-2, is KAGVTQTPRYLIKTRGQQVTLSCSPISGHRSVSWYQQTPGQGLQFLFEYFSETQRNKGNFPGRFSGRQFSNSRSEMNVSTLELGDSALYLCASSSVNYGYTFGSGTRLTVV.

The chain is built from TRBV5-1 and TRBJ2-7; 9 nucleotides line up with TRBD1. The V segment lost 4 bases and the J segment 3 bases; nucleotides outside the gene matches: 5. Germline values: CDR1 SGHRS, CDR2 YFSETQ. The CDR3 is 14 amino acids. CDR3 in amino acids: CASSTRTGVYEQYF. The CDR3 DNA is TGCGCCAGCAGCACCCGGACAGGGGTCTACGAGCAGTACTTC.

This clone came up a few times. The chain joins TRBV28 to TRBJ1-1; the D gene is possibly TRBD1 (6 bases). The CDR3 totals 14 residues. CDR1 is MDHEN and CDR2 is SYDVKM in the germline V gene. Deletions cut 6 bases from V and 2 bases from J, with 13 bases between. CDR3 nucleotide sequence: TGTGCCAGCAGGGCCGGGACACTTAACACTGAAGCTTTCTTT. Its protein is CASRAGTLNTEAFF.

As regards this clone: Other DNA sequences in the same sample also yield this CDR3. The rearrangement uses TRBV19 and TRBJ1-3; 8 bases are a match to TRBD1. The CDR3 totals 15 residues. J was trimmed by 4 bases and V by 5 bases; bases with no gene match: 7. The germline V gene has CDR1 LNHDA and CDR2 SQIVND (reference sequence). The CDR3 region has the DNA TGTGCCAGTAGTCTCCGGACAGGGAGCGGAAACACCATATATTTT. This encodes CASSLRTGSGNTIYF.

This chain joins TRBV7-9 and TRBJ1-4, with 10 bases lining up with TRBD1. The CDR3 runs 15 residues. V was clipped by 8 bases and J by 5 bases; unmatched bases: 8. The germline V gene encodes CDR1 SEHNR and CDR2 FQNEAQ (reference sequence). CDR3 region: CASGVRGQGNEKLFF. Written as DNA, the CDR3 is TGTGCCAGCGGGGTACGGGGACAGGGGAATGAAAAACTGTTTTTT.

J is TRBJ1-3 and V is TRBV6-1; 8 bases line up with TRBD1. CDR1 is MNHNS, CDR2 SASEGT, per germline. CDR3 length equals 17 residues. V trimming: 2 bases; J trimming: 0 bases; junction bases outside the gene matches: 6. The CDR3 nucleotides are TGTGCCAGCAGTGAAATTTGGGGACAGGTCTCTGGAAACACCATATATTTT. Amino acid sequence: CASSEIWGQVSGNTIYF.

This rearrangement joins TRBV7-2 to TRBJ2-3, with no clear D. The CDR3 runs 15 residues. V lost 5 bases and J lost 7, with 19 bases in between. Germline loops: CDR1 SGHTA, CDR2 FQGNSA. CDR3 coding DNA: TGTGCCAGCAGCCTAGGACGACAAACGGGCAATACGCAGTATTTT. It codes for CASSLGRQTGNTQYF. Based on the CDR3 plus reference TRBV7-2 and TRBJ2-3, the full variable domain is GAGVSQSPSNKVTEKGKDVELRCDPISGHTALYWYRQSLGQGLEFLIYFQGNSAPDKSGLPSDRFSAERTGGSVSTLTIQRTQQEDSAVYLCASSLGRQTGNTQYFGPGTRLTVL.

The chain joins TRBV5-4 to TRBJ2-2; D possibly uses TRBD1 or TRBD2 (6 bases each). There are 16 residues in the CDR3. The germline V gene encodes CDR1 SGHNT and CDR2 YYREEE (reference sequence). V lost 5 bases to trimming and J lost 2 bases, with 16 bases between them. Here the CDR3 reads CASRPTGALNTGELFF. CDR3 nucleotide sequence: TGTGCCAGCAGGCCGACGGGGGCCCTCAACACCGGGGAGCTGTTTTTT.

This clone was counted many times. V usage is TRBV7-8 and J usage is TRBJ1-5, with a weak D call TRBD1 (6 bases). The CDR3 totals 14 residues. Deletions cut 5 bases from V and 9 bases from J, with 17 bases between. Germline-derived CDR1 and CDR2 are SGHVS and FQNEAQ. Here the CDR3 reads CASSPTRGRLPQHF. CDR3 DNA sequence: TGTGCCAGCAGCCCTACCAGGGGACGATTGCCCCAGCATTTT.

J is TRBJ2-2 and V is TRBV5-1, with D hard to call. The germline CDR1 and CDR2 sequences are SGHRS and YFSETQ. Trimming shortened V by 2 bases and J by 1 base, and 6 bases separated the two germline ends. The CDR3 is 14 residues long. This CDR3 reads CASSFVENTGELFF. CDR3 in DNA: TGCGCCAGCAGCTTCGTGGAGAACACCGGGGAGCTGTTTTTT.

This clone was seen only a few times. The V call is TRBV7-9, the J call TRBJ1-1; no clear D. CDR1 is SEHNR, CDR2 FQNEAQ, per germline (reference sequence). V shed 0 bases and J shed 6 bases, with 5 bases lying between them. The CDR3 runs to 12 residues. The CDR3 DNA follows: TGTGCCAGCAGCTTAGCGCGCTCTGAAGCTTTCTTT. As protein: CASSLARSEAFF.

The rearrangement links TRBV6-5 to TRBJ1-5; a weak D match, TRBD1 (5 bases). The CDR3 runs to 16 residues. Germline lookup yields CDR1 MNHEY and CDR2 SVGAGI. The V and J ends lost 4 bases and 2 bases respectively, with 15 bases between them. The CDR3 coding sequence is TGTGCCAGCAGTTCAAGTGGAGGGGTGGGCAATCAGCCCCAGCATTTT. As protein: CASSSSGGVGNQPQHF.

The CDR3 DNA is TGCGCCAGCAGCCAAGCACAGACGAGTCAGCCCCAGCATTTT. Encoded protein: CASSQAQTSQPQHF. The J gene is TRBJ1-5, the V gene TRBV4-1; D is undetermined. Germline CDR1 and CDR2: MGHRA and YSYEKL. Trimming removed 1 base from V and 6 bases from J, with 10 bases in between. CDR3 length: 14 amino acids.

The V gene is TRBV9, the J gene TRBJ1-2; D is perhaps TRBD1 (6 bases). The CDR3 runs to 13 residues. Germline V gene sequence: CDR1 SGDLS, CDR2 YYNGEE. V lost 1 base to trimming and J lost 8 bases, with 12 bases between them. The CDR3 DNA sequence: TGTGCCAGCAGCGTATTGACAGGTCTCGGCTACACCTTC. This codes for CASSVLTGLGYTF.

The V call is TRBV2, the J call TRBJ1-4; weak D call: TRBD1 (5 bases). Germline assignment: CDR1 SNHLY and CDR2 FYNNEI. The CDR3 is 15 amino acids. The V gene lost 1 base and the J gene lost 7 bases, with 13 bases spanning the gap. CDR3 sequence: CASSEEPGKGEKLFF. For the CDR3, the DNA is TGTGCCAGCAGTGAAGAACCAGGGAAGGGTGAAAAACTGTTTTTT. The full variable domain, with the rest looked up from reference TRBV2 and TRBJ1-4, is EPEVTQTPSHQVTQMGQEVILRCVPISNHLYFYWYRQILGQKVEFLVSFYNNEISEKSEIFDDQFSVERPDGSNFTLKIRSTKLEDSAMYFCASSEEPGKGEKLFFGSGTQLSVL.

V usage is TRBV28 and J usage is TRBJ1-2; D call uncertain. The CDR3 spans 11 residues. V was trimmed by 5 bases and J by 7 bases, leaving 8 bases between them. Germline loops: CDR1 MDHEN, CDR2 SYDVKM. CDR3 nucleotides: TGTGCCAGCAGTGCGGGGTCTGGCTACACCTTC. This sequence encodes CASSAGSGYTF.

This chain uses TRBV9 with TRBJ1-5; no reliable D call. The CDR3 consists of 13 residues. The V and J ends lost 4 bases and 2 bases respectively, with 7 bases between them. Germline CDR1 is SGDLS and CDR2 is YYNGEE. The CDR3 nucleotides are TGTGCCAGCAGCTTCGGTGGCAATCAGCCCCAGCATTTT. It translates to CASSFGGNQPQHF.

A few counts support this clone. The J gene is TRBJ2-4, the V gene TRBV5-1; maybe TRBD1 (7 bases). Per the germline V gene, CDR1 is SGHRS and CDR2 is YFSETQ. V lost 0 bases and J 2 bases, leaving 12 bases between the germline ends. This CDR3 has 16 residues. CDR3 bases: TGCGCCAGCAGCTTGGGGCAGGGGGGCTCCAAAAACATTCAGTACTTC. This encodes CASSLGQGGSKNIQYF.

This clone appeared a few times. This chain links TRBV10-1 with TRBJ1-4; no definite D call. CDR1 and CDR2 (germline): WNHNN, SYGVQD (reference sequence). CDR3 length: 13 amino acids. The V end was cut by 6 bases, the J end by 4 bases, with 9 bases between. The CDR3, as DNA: TGCGCCAGCAGCGGGTCGGGTAATGAAAAACTGTTTTTT. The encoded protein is CASSGSGNEKLFF.

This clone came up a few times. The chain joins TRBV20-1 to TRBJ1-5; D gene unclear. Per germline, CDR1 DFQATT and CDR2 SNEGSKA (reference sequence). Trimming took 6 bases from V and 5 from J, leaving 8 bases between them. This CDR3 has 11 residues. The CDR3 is CSAGGYQPQHF. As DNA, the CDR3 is TGCAGTGCGGGCGGTTATCAGCCCCAGCATTTT.

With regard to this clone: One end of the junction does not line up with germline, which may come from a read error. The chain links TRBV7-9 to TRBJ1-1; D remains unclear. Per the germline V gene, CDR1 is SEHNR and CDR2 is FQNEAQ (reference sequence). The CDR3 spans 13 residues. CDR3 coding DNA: TGTGCCAGCAGCCTAGCGAGGATGACCGAAGCTTTCTTT. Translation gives CASSLARMTEAFF.

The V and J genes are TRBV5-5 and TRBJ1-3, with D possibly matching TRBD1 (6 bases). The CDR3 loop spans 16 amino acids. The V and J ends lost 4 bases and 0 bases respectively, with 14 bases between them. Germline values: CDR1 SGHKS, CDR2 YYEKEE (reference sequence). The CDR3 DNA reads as TGTGCCAGCAGCCCGGGACATCTGAGCTCTGGAAACACCATATATTTT. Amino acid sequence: CASSPGHLSSGNTIYF.

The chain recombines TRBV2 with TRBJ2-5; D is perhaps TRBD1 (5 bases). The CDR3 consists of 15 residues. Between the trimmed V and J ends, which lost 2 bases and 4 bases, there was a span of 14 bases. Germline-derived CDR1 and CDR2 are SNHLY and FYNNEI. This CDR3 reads CASSEKGALGETQYF. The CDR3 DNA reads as TGTGCCAGCAGTGAAAAAGGGGCGCTGGGAGAGACCCAGTACTTC. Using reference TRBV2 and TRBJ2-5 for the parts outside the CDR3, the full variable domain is EPEVTQTPSHQVTQMGQEVILRCVPISNHLYFYWYRQILGQKVEFLVSFYNNEISEKSEIFDDQFSVERPDGSNFTLKIRSTKLEDSAMYFCASSEKGALGETQYFGPGTRLLVL.

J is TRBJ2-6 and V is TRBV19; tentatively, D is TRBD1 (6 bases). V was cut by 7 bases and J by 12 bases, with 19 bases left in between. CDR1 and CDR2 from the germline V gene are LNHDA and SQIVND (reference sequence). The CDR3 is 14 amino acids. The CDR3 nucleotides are TGTGCCAGTAAGGGGCAGGGGATTTCACTCGTCCTGACTTTC. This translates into CASKGQGISLVLTF.

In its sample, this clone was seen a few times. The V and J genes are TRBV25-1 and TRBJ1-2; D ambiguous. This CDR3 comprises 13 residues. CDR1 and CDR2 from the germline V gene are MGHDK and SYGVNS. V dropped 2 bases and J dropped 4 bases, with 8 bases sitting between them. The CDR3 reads CASSELGGYGYTF. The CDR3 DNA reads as TGTGCCAGCAGTGAACTGGGTGGCTATGGCTACACCTTC.

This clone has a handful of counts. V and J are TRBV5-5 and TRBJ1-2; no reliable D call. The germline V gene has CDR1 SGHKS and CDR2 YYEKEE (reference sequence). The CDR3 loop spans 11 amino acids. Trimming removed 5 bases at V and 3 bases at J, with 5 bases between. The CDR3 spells CASRRDYGYTF. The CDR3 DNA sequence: TGTGCCAGCAGAAGAGACTATGGCTACACCTTC.

The CDR3, as DNA: TGTGCCAGCAGTTTTCACAGGGCCTACGAGCAGTACTTC. Its protein is CASSFHRAYEQYF. The chain has TRBV27 and TRBJ2-7, with D maybe TRBD1 (6 bases). The CDR3 loop spans 13 amino acids. Germline V gene sequence: CDR1 MNHEY, CDR2 SMNVEV (reference sequence). Trimming left V 3 bases short and J 2 bases short, with 8 bases between.

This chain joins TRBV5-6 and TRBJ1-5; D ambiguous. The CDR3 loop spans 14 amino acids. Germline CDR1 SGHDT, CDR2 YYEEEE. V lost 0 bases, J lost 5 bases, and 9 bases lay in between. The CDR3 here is CASSLGAADQPQHF. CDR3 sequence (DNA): TGTGCCAGCAGCTTGGGGGCAGCCGATCAGCCCCAGCATTTT.

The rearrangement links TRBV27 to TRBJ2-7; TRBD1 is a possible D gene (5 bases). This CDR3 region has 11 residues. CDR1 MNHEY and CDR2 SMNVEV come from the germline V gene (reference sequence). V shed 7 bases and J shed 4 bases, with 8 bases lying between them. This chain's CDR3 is CASTRGYEQYF. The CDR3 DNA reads TGTGCCAGCACTAGGGGTTACGAGCAGTACTTC.

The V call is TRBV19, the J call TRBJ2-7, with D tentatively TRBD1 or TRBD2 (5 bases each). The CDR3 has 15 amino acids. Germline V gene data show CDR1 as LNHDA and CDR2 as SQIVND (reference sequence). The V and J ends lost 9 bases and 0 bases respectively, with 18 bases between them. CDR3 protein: CASGAQLGSSYEQYF. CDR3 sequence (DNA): TGTGCCAGCGGGGCGCAGCTGGGGAGCTCCTACGAGCAGTACTTC. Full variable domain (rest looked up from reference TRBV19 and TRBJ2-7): DGGITQSPKYLFRKEGQNVTLSCEQNLNHDAMYWYRQDPGQGLRLIYYSQIVNDFQKGDIAEGYSVSREKKESFPLTVTSAQKNPTAFYLCASGAQLGSSYEQYFGPGTRLTVT.